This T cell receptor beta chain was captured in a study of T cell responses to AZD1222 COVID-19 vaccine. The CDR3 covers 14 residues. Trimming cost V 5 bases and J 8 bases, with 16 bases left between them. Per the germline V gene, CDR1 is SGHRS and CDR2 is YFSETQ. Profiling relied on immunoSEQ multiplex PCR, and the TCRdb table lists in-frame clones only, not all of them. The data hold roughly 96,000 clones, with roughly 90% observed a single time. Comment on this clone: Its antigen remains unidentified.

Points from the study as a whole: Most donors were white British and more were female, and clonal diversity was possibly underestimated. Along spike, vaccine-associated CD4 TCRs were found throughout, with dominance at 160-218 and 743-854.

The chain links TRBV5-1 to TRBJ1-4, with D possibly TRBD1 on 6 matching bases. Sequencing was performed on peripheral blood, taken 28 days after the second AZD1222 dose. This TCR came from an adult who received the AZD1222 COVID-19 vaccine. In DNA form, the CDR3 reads TGCGCCAGCAGAGTAGGGGGGTCGGAGGAAAAACTGTTTTTT. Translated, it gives CASRVGGSEEKLFF.